This TCR beta chain was profiled in a study of blood T cell repertoires in COVID-19. Study processing details: Amplification of reference gene primers was used by the study to estimate nucleated cell counts. Sequenced by immunoSEQ multiplex PCR; TCRdb stores in-frame clones only, minus some. V and J calls and clone size are as listed in that table; D and trimming were resolved from the DNA. The repertoire includes some 320,000 clones, under 90% of them detected once, and roughly 5.3% sits in the top ten. Recovered participants had two consecutive negative NP/OP PCR tests, healthcare professional clearance, or symptom resolution. The CDR3 is 16 amino acids. The ends were cut back, 1 base at V and 1 base at J, with 13 bases in the middle. The germline CDR1 and CDR2 sequences are KGHSH and LQKENI.

The rearrangement joins TRBV18 to TRBJ2-5; TRBD1 is a possible D gene (5 bases). Sequenced: PBMCs or T cells enriched from blood (not recorded which). This receptor was identified in a man aged 60 to 69 who had recovered from COVID-19. The CDR3 here is CASSPRMQGIQETQYF. The DNA of the CDR3 is TGTGCCAGCTCACCACGGATGCAGGGCATCCAAGAGACCCAGTACTTC.